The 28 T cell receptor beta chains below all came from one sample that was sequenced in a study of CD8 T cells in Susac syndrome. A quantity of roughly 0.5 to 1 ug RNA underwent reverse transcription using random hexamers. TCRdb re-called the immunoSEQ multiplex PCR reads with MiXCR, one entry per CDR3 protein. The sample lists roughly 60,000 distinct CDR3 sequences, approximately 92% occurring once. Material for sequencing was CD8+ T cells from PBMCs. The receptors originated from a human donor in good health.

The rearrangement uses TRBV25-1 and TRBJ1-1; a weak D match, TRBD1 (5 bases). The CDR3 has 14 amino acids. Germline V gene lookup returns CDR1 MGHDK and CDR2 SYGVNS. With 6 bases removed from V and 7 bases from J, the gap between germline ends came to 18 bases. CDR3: CASRGLGQGGEAFF. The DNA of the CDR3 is TGTGCCAGCAGAGGCCTGGGGCAGGGAGGTGAAGCTTTCTTT.

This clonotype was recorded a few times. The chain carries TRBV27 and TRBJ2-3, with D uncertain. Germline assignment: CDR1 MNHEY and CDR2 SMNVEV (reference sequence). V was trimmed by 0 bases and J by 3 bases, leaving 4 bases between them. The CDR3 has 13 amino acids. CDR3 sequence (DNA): TGTGCCAGCAGTTTATCTTCTACAGATACGCAGTATTTT. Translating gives CASSLSSTDTQYF.

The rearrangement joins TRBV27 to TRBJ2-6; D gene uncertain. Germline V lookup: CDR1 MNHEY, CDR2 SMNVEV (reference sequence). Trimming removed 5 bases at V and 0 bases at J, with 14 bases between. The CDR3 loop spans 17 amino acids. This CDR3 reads CASSPTTASSGANVLTF. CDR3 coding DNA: TGTGCCAGCAGTCCGACGACCGCCAGCTCTGGGGCCAACGTCCTGACTTTC.

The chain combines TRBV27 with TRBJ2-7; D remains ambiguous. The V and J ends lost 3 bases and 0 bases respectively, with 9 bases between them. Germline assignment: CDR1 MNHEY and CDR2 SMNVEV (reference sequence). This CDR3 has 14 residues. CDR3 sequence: CASSFGGYSYEQYF. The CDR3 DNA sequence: TGTGCCAGCAGTTTCGGTGGTTACTCCTACGAGCAGTACTTC.

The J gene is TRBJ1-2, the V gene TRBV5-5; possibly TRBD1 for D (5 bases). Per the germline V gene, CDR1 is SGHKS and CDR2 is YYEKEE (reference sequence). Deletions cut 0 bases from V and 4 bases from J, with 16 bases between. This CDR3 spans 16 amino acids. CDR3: CASSLDFRVGGYGYTF. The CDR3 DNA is TGTGCCAGCAGCTTGGATTTCAGGGTCGGAGGCTATGGCTACACCTTC.

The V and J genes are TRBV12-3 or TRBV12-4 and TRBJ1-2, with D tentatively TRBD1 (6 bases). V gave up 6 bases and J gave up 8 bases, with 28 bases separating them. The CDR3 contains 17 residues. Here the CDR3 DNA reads TGTGCCAGCAGAAGAGGGATCCGGGACACTCTGCGGTGGGGCTACACCTTC. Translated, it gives CASRRGIRDTLRWGYTF.

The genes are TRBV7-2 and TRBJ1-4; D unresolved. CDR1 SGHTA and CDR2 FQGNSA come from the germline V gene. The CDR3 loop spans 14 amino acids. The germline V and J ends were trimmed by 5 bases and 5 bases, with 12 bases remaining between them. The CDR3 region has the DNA TGTGCCAGCAGCCCCGCTGTGCGCAATGAAAAACTGTTTTTT. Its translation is CASSPAVRNEKLFF.

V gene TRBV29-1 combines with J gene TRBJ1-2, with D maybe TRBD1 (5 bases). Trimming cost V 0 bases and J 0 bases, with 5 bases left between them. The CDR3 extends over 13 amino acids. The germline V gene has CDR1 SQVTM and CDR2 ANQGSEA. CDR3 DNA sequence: TGCAGCGTTGAAGAGGGGGCTAACTATGGCTACACCTTC. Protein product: CSVEEGANYGYTF.

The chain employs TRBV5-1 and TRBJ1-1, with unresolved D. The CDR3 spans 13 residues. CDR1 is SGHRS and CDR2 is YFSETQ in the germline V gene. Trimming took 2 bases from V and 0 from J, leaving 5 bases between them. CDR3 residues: CASSLRVNTEAFF. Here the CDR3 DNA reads TGCGCCAGCAGCTTACGGGTGAACACTGAAGCTTTCTTT.

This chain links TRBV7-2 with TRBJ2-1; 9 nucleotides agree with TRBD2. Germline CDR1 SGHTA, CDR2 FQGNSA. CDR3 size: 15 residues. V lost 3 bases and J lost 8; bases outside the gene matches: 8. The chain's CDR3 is CASSFGWRGGDEQFF. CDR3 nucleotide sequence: TGTGCCAGCAGCTTTGGGTGGCGGGGGGGCGATGAGCAGTTCTTC.

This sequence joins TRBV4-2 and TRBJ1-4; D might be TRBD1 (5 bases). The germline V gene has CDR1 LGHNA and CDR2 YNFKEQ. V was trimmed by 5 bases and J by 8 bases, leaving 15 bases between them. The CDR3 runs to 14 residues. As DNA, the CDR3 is TGTGCCAGCAGCGCGCGGGACCACGAGGAAAAACTGTTTTTT. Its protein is CASSARDHEEKLFF.

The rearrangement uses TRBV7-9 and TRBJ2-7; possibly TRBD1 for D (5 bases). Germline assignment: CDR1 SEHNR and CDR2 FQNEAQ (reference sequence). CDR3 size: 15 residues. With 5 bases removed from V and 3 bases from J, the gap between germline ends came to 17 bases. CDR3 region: CASSPHKGLGYEQYF. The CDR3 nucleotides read TGTGCCAGCAGCCCCCATAAGGGGTTAGGCTACGAGCAGTACTTC.

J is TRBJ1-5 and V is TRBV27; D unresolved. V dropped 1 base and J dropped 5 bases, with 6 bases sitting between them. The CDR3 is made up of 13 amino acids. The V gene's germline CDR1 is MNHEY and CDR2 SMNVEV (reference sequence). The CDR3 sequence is CASSLLWDQPQHF. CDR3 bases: TGTGCCAGCAGTTTATTATGGGATCAGCCCCAGCATTTT.

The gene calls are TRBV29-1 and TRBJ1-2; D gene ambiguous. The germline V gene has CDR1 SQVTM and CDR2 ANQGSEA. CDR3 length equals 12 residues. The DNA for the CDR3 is TGCAACGTAGGCAGCGATTCCTATGGCTACACCTTC. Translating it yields CNVGSDSYGYTF.

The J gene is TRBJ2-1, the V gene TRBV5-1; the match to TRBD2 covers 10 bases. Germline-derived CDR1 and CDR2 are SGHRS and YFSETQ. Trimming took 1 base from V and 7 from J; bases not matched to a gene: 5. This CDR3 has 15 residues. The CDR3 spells CASSLWLAGENEQFF. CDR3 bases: TGCGCCAGCAGCTTGTGGCTAGCGGGGGAGAATGAGCAGTTCTTC.

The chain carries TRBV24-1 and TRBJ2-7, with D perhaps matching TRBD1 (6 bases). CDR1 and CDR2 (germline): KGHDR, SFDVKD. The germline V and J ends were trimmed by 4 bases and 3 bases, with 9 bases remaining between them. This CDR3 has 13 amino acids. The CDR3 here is CATSESDSYEQYF. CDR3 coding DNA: TGTGCCACCAGTGAATCGGACAGCTACGAGCAGTACTTC.

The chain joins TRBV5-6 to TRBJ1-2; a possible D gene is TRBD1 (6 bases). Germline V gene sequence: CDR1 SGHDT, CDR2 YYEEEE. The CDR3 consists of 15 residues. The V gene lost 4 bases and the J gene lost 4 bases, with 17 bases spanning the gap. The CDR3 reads CASSRPQGGTYGYTF. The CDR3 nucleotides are TGTGCCAGCAGCCGTCCACAGGGAGGGACCTATGGCTACACCTTC.

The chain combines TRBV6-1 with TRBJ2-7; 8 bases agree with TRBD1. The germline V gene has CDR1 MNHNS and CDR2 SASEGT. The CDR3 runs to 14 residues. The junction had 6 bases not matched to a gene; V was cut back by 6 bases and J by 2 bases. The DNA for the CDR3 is TGTGCCAGCAGGGGAGGACAGGGAGCCTACGAGCAGTACTTC. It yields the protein CASRGGQGAYEQYF.

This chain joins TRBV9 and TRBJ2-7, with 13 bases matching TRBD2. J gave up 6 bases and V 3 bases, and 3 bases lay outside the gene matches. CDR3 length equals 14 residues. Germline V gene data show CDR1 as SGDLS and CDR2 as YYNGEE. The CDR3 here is CASSAGLAGLEQYF. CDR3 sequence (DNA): TGTGCCAGCAGCGCGGGACTAGCGGGGCTCGAGCAGTACTTC. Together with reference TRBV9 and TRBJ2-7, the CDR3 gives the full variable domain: DSGVTQTPKHLITATGQRVTLRCSPRSGDLSVYWYQQSLDQGLQFLIQYYNGEERAKGNILERFSAQQFPDLHSELNLSSLELGDSALYFCASSAGLAGLEQYFGPGTRLTVT.

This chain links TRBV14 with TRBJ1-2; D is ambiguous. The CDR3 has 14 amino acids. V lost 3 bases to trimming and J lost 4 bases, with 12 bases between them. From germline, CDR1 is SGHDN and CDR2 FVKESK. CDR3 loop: CASSQGAHGYGYTF. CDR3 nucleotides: TGTGCCAGCAGCCAGGGCGCGCACGGCTATGGCTACACCTTC.

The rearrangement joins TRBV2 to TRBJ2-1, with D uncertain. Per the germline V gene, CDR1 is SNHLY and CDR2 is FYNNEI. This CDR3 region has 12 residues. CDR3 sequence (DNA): TGTGCGGGTGCCCTCTCCTACAATGAGCAGTTCTTC. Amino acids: CAGALSYNEQFF.

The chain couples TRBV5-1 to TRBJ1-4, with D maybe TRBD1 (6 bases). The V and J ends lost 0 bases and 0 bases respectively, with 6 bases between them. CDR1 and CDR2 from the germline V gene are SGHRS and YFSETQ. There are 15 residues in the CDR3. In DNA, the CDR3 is TGCGCCAGCAGCTTGGAGGGGGCAACTAATGAAAAACTGTTTTTT. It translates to CASSLEGATNEKLFF.

Here the CDR3 reads CASSPGDYSDTQYF. The DNA of the CDR3 is TGTGCCAGCAGCCCTGGGGACTATTCAGATACGCAGTATTTT. The rearrangement uses TRBV3-1 and TRBJ2-3; 7 bases match TRBD2. This CDR3 comprises 14 residues. V lost 4 bases to trimming and J lost 4 bases; unmatched junction nucleotides: 5. The germline CDR1 and CDR2 sequences are LGHDT and YNNKEL (reference sequence).

The CDR3, as DNA: TGTGCCATCAGCGAGGACAGGGGGCTTAACAATGAGCAGTTCTTC. Protein: CAISEDRGLNNEQFF. The rearrangement uses TRBV10-3 and TRBJ2-1; TRBD1 aligns across 11 bases. After removal of 6 bases from V and 5 bases from J, the junction contained 6 bases not matched to a gene. The CDR3 extends over 15 amino acids. Germline CDR1 reads ENHRY; CDR2 reads SYGVKD.

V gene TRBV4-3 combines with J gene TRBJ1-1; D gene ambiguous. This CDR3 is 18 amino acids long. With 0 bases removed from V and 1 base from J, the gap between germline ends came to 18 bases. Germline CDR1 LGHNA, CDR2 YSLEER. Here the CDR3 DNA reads TGCGCCAGCAGCCAAGAACTTCGGGAGCTAACGGCGAACACTGAAGCTTTCTTT. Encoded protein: CASSQELRELTANTEAFF.

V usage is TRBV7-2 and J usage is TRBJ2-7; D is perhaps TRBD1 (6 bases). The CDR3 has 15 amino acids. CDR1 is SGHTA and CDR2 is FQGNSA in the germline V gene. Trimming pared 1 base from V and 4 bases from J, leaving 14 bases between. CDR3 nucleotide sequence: TGTGCCAGCAGCTTAGGAGACAGGCTGACATACGAGCAGTACTTC. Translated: CASSLGDRLTYEQYF.

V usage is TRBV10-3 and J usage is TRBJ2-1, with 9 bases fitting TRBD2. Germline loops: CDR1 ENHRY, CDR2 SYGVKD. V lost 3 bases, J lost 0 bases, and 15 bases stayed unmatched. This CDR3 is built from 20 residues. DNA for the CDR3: TGTGCCATCAGTGATTTGGCGGGGGGGATTTCGTCCATCTCCTACAATGAGCAGTTCTTC. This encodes CAISDLAGGISSISYNEQFF.

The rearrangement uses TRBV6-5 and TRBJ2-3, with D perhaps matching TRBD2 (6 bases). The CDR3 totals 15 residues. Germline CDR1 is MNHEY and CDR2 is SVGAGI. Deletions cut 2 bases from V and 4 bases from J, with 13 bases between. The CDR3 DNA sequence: TGTGCCAGCAGTTACACCGGAGGGGTGGCAGATACGCAGTATTTT. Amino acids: CASSYTGGVADTQYF.